This T cell receptor beta chain was sequenced for a study of response to subunit inactivated influenza vaccine. Study-wide results and limits: T cells newly recruited by each seasonal influenza vaccination are few, the authors suggested.

CDR1 and CDR2 (germline): SGHAT, FQNNGV. CDR3 length: 18 residues. V was cut by 1 base and J by 0 bases, with 13 bases left in between. TCRdb re-derived calls from the RT-PCR reads in MiXCR, one entry per CDR3 protein. In the table there are almost 250,000 distinct CDR3 sequences, 12% of which are singletons. This clonotype was seen more than once but under ten times. The antigen is undetermined. The sample in question was non-naive T cells sorted from PBMCs, obtained 14 days before vaccination. This rearrangement joins TRBV11-2 to TRBJ1-6; no firm D call. The receptor was derived from a man between 45 and 60 years old who received an inactivated influenza vaccine. CDR3 in amino acids: CASSLGIRRSSYNSPLHF. For the CDR3, the DNA is TGTGCCAGCAGCTTAGGTATAAGAAGAAGCTCCTATAATTCACCCCTCCACTTT.